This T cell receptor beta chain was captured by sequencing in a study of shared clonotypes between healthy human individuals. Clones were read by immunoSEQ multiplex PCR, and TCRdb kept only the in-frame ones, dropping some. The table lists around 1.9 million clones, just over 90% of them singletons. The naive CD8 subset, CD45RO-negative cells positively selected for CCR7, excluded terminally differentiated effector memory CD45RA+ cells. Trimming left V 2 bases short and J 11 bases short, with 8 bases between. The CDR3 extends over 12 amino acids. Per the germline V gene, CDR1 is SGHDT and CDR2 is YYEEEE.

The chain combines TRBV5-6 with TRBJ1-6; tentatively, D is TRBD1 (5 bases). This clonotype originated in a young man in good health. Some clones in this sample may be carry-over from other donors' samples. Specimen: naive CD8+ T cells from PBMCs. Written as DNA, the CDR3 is TGTGCCAGCAGCTTCGGGACCGCACCCCTCCACTTT. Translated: CASSFGTAPLHF.